Detailed here is one T cell receptor beta chain. Donors were grouped by their self-reported clinical history. Recovery meant two consecutive negative NP/OP PCR tests, professional clearance, or resolved symptoms. This specimen belongs to a study of blood T cell repertoires in COVID-19. Study details: The analysed material was cDNA or gDNA that came from T cells, B-cell-depleted T cells, or PBMCs.

The germline V gene encodes CDR1 SGHAT and CDR2 FQNNGV. V was pared by 2 bases and J by 1 base, with 19 bases between. The CDR3 spans 18 residues. Sequencing used immunoSEQ multiplex PCR; TCRdb keeps in-frame clones, though not all of them. The sample includes around 330,000 clones, about 92% seen only once; the top ten take approximately 2.5%. The V call is TRBV11-2, the J call TRBJ2-3; D perhaps matches TRBD2 (6 bases). This TCR was sampled from a man between 60 and 75 years old who had recovered from COVID-19. Sequences were obtained from PBMCs or T cells enriched from blood (not recorded which). DNA of the CDR3: TGTGCCAGCAGCTTATTAAGTGGTCGCGGGAAGCGCACAGATACGCAGTATTTT. This translates into CASSLLSGRGKRTDTQYF. Combining the CDR3 with reference TRBV11-2 and TRBJ2-3 gives the whole variable domain EAGVAQSPRYKIIEKRQSVAFWCNPISGHATLYWYQQILGQGPKLLIQFQNNGVVDDSQLPKDRFSAERLKGVDSTLKIQPAKLEDSAVYLCASSLLSGRGKRTDTQYFGPGTRLTVL.